This record covers a single T cell receptor beta chain. Its antigen remains unidentified. No base quality values were provided; no much bigger clone lies one nucleotide off. A distance of 8 bases separates the germline ends of V and J, which lose 0 bases and 3 bases respectively. CDR1 SQVTM and CDR2 ANQGSEA are derived from the germline V gene. The CDR3 measures 13 amino acids from cysteine to phenylalanine. Of the read, only the CDR3 DNA is kept; its 39 bases are in frame from base 1. RNA was extracted using the RNeasy kit, and about 0.5 to 1 microgram was reverse transcribed with random hexamers. The immunoSEQ multiplex PCR assay, covering 54 Vbeta and 13 Jbeta segments, was used to amplify TCR beta CDR3 regions. PCR amplification bias was corrected by using a synthetic template baseline for primer optimization and computational correction. From the authors' description of their analysis: Reads were annotated to V, D and J genes per IMGT and analyzed with immunoSEQ Analyzer, keeping only productive sequences. To calculate clonality, Shannon entropy was normalized by log2 of the number of productive unique sequences and then subtracted from one. For each patient and control, public and private clones were evaluated among the 100 most prevalent clones. Clones were defined as Susac-specific when absent from the healthy and MS cohorts, from over 950 published viral clones and from other ImmuneACCESS disease sequences. Clones were called with MiXCR by TCRdb after fastp trimmed the public reads at Q25, and only in-frame beta chains were retained. Each entry merges the rows of one CDR3 protein and shows their most common DNA and genes. TCRdb's processing, not the authors', yielded these V and J calls. This sample is represented by 180,000 or so distinct CDR3 sequences; approximately 94% of them were singletons. The ten most abundant clones make up around 0.11% of the sample.

This entry belongs to a study of CD8 T cells in Susac syndrome (dated by TCRdb to between 2018 and 2021). As for the study more broadly: The study used repertoire sequencing to test whether antigen drove CD8+ T cell activation and differentiation in Susac syndrome.

Overall results and qualifications from the work: The TCR sequencing and HLA analysis was acknowledged to have included a relatively small number of individuals.

Peripheral blood CD8+ and CD4+ T cells from healthy donors, Susac syndrome patients and multiple sclerosis patients were profiled using high-throughput TCR beta sequencing. Healthy donors were included as age- and sex-matched controls. Bulk CD8+ and CD4+ T cells were purified magnetically by negative isolation, whereas CD8+ TEMRA cells were enriched by FACS. Blood was drawn into EDTA tubes, processed within 24 hours, and PBMCs were isolated by density gradient centrifugation. PBMCs intended for TCR sequencing were frozen in liquid nitrogen and were later thawed in a 37 degrees C water bath. The sorted or isolated CD4+, CD8+ and CD8+ TEMRA cells reached a purity of at least 90%.

The sample taken for sequencing was CD4+ T cells from PBMCs. The TCR comes from a human donor in good health. The rearrangement combines TRBV29-1 with TRBJ2-5, and TRBD1 may be the D gene, going by 5 matching bases. This receptor carries the CDR3 CSVEDPREETQYF. In nucleotide form, the sequence is TGCAGCGTTGAAGACCCCAGGGAAGAGACCCAGTACTTC.